The entry that follows covers one TCR beta chain sequence. Germline CDR1 is ENHRY and CDR2 is SYGVKD. The ends were cut back, 0 bases at V and 1 base at J, with 12 bases in the middle. This CDR3 spans 16 amino acids. These data are taken from a study of PD-L1 blockade in urothelial cancer. Across the study: It was at 3 weeks (second dose) and 6 weeks after treatment start that blood was analyzed.

The time point denotes: pretreatment peripheral blood. Here immunoSEQ multiplex PCR was the method, and the copy in TCRdb shows in-frame clones only, minus some. The data show almost 90,000 clones, about four fifths seen once. The chain combines TRBV10-3 with TRBJ2-5; D is perhaps TRBD2 (7 bases). This clonotype was sampled from a man aged 55 to 69 with urothelial cancer. Sequenced here: PBMCs, sampled around atezolizumab (anti-PD-L1) treatment. DNA for the CDR3: TGTGCCATCAGTGAGTCGACGGGGGGCCCCCAAGAGACCCAGTACTTC. It codes for CAISESTGGPQETQYF.